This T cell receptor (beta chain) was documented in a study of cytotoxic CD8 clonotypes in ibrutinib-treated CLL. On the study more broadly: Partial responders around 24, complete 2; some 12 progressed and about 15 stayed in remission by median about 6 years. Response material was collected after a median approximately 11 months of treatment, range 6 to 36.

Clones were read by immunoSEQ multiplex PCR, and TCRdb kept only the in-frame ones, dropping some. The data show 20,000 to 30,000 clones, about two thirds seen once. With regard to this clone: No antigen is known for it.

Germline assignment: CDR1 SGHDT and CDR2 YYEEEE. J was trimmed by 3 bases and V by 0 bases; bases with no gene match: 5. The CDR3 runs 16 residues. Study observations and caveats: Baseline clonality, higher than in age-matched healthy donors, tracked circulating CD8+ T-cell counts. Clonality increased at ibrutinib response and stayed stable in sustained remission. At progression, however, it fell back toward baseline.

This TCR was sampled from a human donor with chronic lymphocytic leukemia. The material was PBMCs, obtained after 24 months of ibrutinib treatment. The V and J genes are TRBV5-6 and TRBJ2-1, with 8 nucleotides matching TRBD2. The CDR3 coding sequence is TGTGCCAGCAGCTTGGATAGCGGGGAGGTCTACAATGAGCAGTTCTTC. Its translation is CASSLDSGEVYNEQFF.